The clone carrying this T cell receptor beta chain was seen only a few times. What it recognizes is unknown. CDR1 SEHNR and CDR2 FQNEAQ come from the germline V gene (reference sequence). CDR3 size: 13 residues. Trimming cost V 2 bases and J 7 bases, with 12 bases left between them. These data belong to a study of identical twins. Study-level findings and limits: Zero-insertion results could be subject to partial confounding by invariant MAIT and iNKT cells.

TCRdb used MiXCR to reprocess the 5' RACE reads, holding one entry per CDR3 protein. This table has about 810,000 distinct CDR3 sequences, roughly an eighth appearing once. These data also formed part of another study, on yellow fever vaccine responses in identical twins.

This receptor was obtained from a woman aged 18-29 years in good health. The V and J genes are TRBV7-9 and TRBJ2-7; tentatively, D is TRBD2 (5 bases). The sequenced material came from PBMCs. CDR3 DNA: TGTGCCAGCAGCTTAATGGTGGGAGAGGAGCAGTACTTC. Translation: CASSLMVGEEQYF.